The 18 T cell receptor beta chains below all came from one sample that was sequenced in a study of Ad26.COV2.S vaccination and SARS-CoV-2 variants. Using immunoSEQ multiplex PCR, the repertoire was profiled, and TCRdb retains in-frame clones only, with some absent. The sample carries under 400,000 clones, roughly 91% recorded once. Regarding treatment: around 19 received Ad26.COV2.S at low or high dose, single or two shots; about 5 received placebo; per-sample allocation not given. Sampling happened 63 days after the first vaccine or placebo injection. This specimen was peripheral blood, taken in a trial of Ad26.COV2.S vaccine versus placebo. The source is a person between 18 and 65 years old who received the Ad26.COV2.S COVID-19 vaccine or a placebo.

The table lists this clone with a count of one. The chain employs TRBV2 and TRBJ1-4; D is unclear. The V end was cut by 1 base, the J end by 5 bases, with 8 bases between. The CDR3 contains 14 residues. Germline V gives CDR1 SNHLY, CDR2 FYNNEI. The CDR3 region has the DNA TGTGCCAGCAGTGAAGTCTCTTCAAATGAAAAACTGTTTTTT. As protein: CASSEVSSNEKLFF. Full variable domain (outside the CDR3, taken from reference TRBV2 and TRBJ1-4): EPEVTQTPSHQVTQMGQEVILRCVPISNHLYFYWYRQILGQKVEFLVSFYNNEISEKSEIFDDQFSVERPDGSNFTLKIRSTKLEDSAMYFCASSEVSSNEKLFFGSGTQLSVL.

The rearrangement joins TRBV30 to TRBJ1-2; weak D call: TRBD1 (5 bases). This CDR3 has 14 residues. Germline CDR1 and CDR2: GTSNPN and SVGIG (reference sequence). V shed 2 bases and J shed 0 bases, with 10 bases lying between them. CDR3 coding DNA: TGTGCCTGGAGTTGGGACGGGTCTAACTATGGCTACACCTTC. Translating it yields CAWSWDGSNYGYTF.

The gene calls are TRBV6-1 and TRBJ1-2; TRBD1 matches 12 bases. Germline lookup yields CDR1 MNHNS and CDR2 SASEGT. CDR3 size: 17 residues. V was pared by 4 bases and J by 3 bases, with 9 bases of the junction left unmatched. The CDR3 sequence is CASSAGDRGLVDYGYTF. In nucleotides, the CDR3 is TGTGCCAGCAGTGCTGGGGACAGGGGGCTTGTGGACTATGGCTACACCTTC.

This chain uses TRBV29-1 with TRBJ1-1; 7 positions agree with TRBD1. Germline CDR1 and CDR2: SQVTM and ANQGSEA. The length of the CDR3 is 14 residues. V was pared by 4 bases and J by 1 base, with 6 bases of the junction left unmatched. This chain's CDR3 is CSVGLTGANTEAFF. CDR3 DNA: TGCAGCGTTGGGTTAACAGGGGCGAACACTGAAGCTTTCTTT.

The J gene is TRBJ2-5, the V gene TRBV4-1; D perhaps matches TRBD2 (5 bases). Germline V lookup: CDR1 MGHRA, CDR2 YSYEKL. This CDR3 is built from 18 residues. V was cut by 1 base and J by 5 bases, with 23 bases left in between. This CDR3 is CASSQGFGIADLAETQYF. CDR3 nucleotides: TGCGCCAGCAGCCAAGGATTCGGGATAGCCGACCTCGCCGAGACCCAGTACTTC.

The chain employs TRBV9 and TRBJ1-2; TRBD1 might be the D (5 bases). CDR1 and CDR2 (germline): SGDLS, YYNGEE. This CDR3 spans 15 amino acids. V lost 7 bases and J 2 bases, leaving 18 bases between the germline ends. CDR3 nucleotides: TGTGCCAGCCCACACACAGCGGAGGGGAACTATGGCTACACCTTC. Residues: CASPHTAEGNYGYTF. The full variable domain, its missing parts supplied by reference TRBV9 and TRBJ1-2, is DSGVTQTPKHLITATGQRVTLRCSPRSGDLSVYWYQQSLDQGLQFLIQYYNGEERAKGNILERFSAQQFPDLHSELNLSSLELGDSALYFCASPHTAEGNYGYTFGSGTRLTVV.

The chain uses TRBV5-1 and TRBJ2-7; 9 bases match TRBD2. This CDR3 spans 15 amino acids. J lost 5 bases, V lost 0 bases, and 6 bases had no gene match. CDR1 and CDR2 (germline): SGHRS, YFSETQ. The CDR3 loop reads CASSLALAGLDEQYF. The DNA of the CDR3 is TGCGCCAGCAGCTTGGCCCTAGCGGGGCTGGACGAGCAGTACTTC.

The chain uses TRBV4-1 and TRBJ1-2; TRBD1 matches 7 bases. Germline V CDR1 and CDR2: MGHRA, YSYEKL. Unmatched junction bases numbered 8, after V lost 0 bases and J lost 4 bases. The CDR3 sequence is 16 residues long. In nucleotides, the CDR3 is TGCGCCAGCAGCCAAGATCTAGGAGGGGGCGTCTATGGCTACACCTTC. Translated, it gives CASSQDLGGGVYGYTF.

This clone was observed a single time. The chain recombines TRBV3-1 (or the pseudogene TRBV3-2) with TRBJ2-3; 11 bases fit TRBD2. The CDR3 is 18 residues long. J was trimmed by 6 bases and V by 6 bases; bases with no gene match: 17. CDR1 and CDR2 from the germline V gene are LGHDT and YNNKEL (reference sequence). The chain's CDR3 is CASRRTGTSGYFEDTQYF. DNA of the CDR3: TGTGCCAGCAGACGTACCGGGACTAGCGGCTACTTTGAGGATACGCAGTATTTT.

V gene TRBV30 combines with J gene TRBJ1-2, with D unclear. Germline lookup yields CDR1 GTSNPN and CDR2 SVGIG (reference sequence). Trimming took 5 bases from V and 4 from J, leaving 14 bases between them. The CDR3 spans 13 residues. The DNA for the CDR3 is TGTGCCTGGGGTTCTCGGGAGAGCTATGGCTACACCTTC. Its protein product is CAWGSRESYGYTF.

This clone appeared a single time. V usage is TRBV25-1 and J usage is TRBJ1-1; D is perhaps TRBD1 (6 bases). In germline, CDR1 is MGHDK, CDR2 SYGVNS. V was trimmed by 4 bases and J by 8 bases, leaving 11 bases between them. The CDR3 has 12 residues. This chain's CDR3 is CASSVTGQEAFF. The CDR3 bases are TGTGCCAGCAGTGTCACAGGACAGGAAGCTTTCTTT.

This clone was counted once. The gene calls are TRBV7-8 and TRBJ1-5, with a weak D call TRBD1 (5 bases). The CDR3 has 15 residues. The germline gives CDR1 SGHVS, CDR2 FQNEAQ. Between the trimmed V and J ends, which lost 3 bases and 4 bases, there was a span of 13 bases. This CDR3 is CASSFTGQRNQPQHF. CDR3 DNA sequence: TGTGCCAGCAGCTTTACGGGGCAAAGGAATCAGCCCCAGCATTTT. Drawing the rest from reference TRBV7-8 and TRBJ1-5, the complete variable domain is GAGVSQSPRYKVAKRGQDVALRCDPISGHVSLFWYQQALGQGPEFLTYFQNEAQLDKSGLPSDRFFAERPEGSVSTLKIQRTQQEDSAVYLCASSFTGQRNQPQHFGDGTRLSIL.

The V gene is TRBV18, the J gene TRBJ2-7, with D unresolved. CDR3 length: 13 residues. Germline V gene sequence: CDR1 KGHSH, CDR2 LQKENI. Trimming removed 0 bases from V and 7 bases from J, with 10 bases in between. The CDR3 region is CASSPPYPGEQYF. DNA of the CDR3: TGTGCCAGCTCACCACCGTATCCCGGGGAGCAGTACTTC.

This rearrangement joins TRBV4-1 to TRBJ2-7, with unresolved D. CDR3 length equals 15 residues. V lost 0 bases and J 2 bases, leaving 11 bases between the germline ends. Germline V lookup: CDR1 MGHRA, CDR2 YSYEKL. The CDR3 reads CASSQDSGGTYEQYF. The CDR3 coding sequence is TGCGCCAGCAGCCAAGATTCGGGCGGAACCTACGAGCAGTACTTC.

CDR3 nucleotide sequence: TGCGCCAGCAGCTTGACAGGGCGAATAGAGACCCAGTACTTC. Residues: CASSLTGRIETQYF. V usage is TRBV5-1 and J usage is TRBJ2-5; D possibly corresponds to TRBD1 (6 bases). CDR3 length: 14 amino acids. Looked up from germline, CDR1 is SGHRS and CDR2 is YFSETQ. Trimming stripped 1 base from V and 4 bases from J, with 11 bases between. The whole variable domain, remainder taken from reference TRBV5-1 and TRBJ2-5, is KAGVTQTPRYLIKTRGQQVTLSCSPISGHRSVSWYQQTPGQGLQFLFEYFSETQRNKGNFPGRFSGRQFSNSRSEMNVSTLELGDSALYLCASSLTGRIETQYFGPGTRLLVL.

This clone was counted a few times. The chain couples TRBV18 to TRBJ2-1, with 9 bases matching TRBD2. V gave up 2 bases and J gave up 0 bases; unmatched junction bases: 8. Germline V CDR1 and CDR2: KGHSH, LQKENI. The CDR3 runs to 18 residues. The CDR3: CASSPGSGGPLSYNEQFF. The CDR3, as DNA: TGTGCCAGCTCACCAGGGAGCGGGGGGCCCCTCTCCTACAATGAGCAGTTCTTC.

This chain links TRBV11-3 with TRBJ2-3; tentatively, D is TRBD1 (7 bases). This CDR3 is 14 amino acids long. The germline V and J ends were trimmed by 5 bases and 9 bases, with 18 bases remaining between them. The germline V gene encodes CDR1 SGHNT and CDR2 YENEEA. The CDR3 region has the DNA TGTGCCAGCAGCCCCCAGGGGGGTCCCTTGACGCAGTATTTT. Encoded protein: CASSPQGGPLTQYF.

Only one count was recorded for this clone. This chain links TRBV29-1 with TRBJ1-4; D is uncertain. This CDR3 region has 10 residues. Germline V gene sequence: CDR1 SQVTM, CDR2 ANQGSEA. The V end was cut by 7 bases, the J end by 13 bases, with 13 bases between. CDR3 residues: CSAVDGRLFF. The CDR3 DNA reads as TGCAGCGCCGTGGACGGAAGACTGTTTTTT.